The 16 T cell receptor beta chains presented below share a single source sample, sequenced in a study of shared clonotypes between healthy human individuals. Terminally differentiated effector memory CD45RA+ cells were left out of the naive CD8 fraction, which was CD45RO-negative and positively selected for CCR7. Only in-frame clones appear in the TCRdb table, and some are missing; sequencing was by immunoSEQ multiplex PCR. The sample includes hundreds of thousands of clones, roughly 96% of them seen just once. Material: naive CD8+ T cells sorted from blood. The source is a woman in her 30s in good health.

The V call is TRBV28, the J call TRBJ1-6; D is undetermined. Germline CDR1 MDHEN, CDR2 SYDVKM. The germline V and J ends were trimmed by 7 bases and 6 bases, with 10 bases remaining between them. The CDR3 sequence is 13 residues long. CDR3 nucleotides: TGTGCCAGCACCCCAACGGCTAATTCACCCCTCCACTTT. Protein product: CASTPTANSPLHF.

The V and J genes are TRBV27 and TRBJ2-5, with TRBD2 identical over 9 bases. The CDR3 loop spans 15 amino acids. The V and J ends lost 7 bases and 2 bases, in that order; junction bases with no gene match: 8. Germline-derived CDR1 and CDR2 are MNHEY and SMNVEV (reference sequence). The CDR3 spells CASTSRAGGQETQYF. CDR3 nucleotide sequence: TGTGCCAGCACCAGTAGGGCGGGAGGGCAAGAGACCCAGTACTTC.

This clone was observed once. The V and J genes are TRBV7-8 and TRBJ2-1; TRBD2 might be the D (6 bases). This CDR3 has 16 amino acids. Germline CDR1 and CDR2: SGHVS and FQNEAQ. Trimming took off 3 bases at V and 7 bases at J, with 19 bases between the two ends. CDR3 DNA sequence: TGTGCCAGCAGCTTCATTTTGCGGGAAGACGGGAATGAGCAGTTCTTC. This codes for CASSFILREDGNEQFF.

The V and J genes are TRBV19 and TRBJ2-7; D gene uncertain. CDR1 LNHDA and CDR2 SQIVND come from the germline V gene (reference sequence). The CDR3 is made up of 14 amino acids. Trimming cost V 3 bases and J 1 base, with 10 bases left between them. The CDR3 region has the DNA TGTGCCAGTAGTATGCCGCAGGAGTCCTACGAGCAGTACTTC. It encodes CASSMPQESYEQYF.

This chain links TRBV6-5 with TRBJ1-2; the D is unclear. CDR1 is MNHEY and CDR2 is SVGAGI in the germline V gene. This CDR3 has 14 amino acids. Trimming cost V 0 bases and J 4 bases, with 9 bases left between them. CDR3 in amino acids: CASSYSETIYGYTF. Here the CDR3 DNA reads TGTGCCAGCAGTTACTCGGAGACAATCTATGGCTACACCTTC.

The chain recombines TRBV7-3 with TRBJ2-1, with D unresolved. The V and J ends lost 2 bases and 4 bases respectively, with 6 bases between them. The CDR3 spans 13 residues. Germline CDR1 and CDR2: SGHTA and FQGTGA. CDR3 sequence reads: CASSLDSYNEQFF. In DNA, the CDR3 is TGTGCCAGCAGCTTAGATAGTTACAATGAGCAGTTCTTC.

The chain carries TRBV4-1 and TRBJ2-7, with D perhaps TRBD1 (6 bases). Per the germline V gene, CDR1 is MGHRA and CDR2 is YSYEKL. The V and J ends lost 0 bases and 2 bases respectively, with 17 bases between them. CDR3 length: 17 residues. The CDR3 reads CASSQEDAGTRTYEQYF. DNA for the CDR3: TGCGCCAGCAGCCAAGAAGACGCCGGGACACGAACCTACGAGCAGTACTTC.

The chain combines TRBV27 with TRBJ2-1; tentatively, D is TRBD1 (5 bases). Germline loops: CDR1 MNHEY, CDR2 SMNVEV (reference sequence). This CDR3 has 16 amino acids. The V gene lost 4 bases and the J gene lost 6 bases, with 19 bases spanning the gap. CDR3 sequence reads: CASSSPGRQGSNEQFF. CDR3 DNA: TGTGCCAGCAGTTCCCCCGGAAGGCAGGGTAGCAATGAGCAGTTCTTC.

The chain recombines TRBV28 with TRBJ1-2, with D possibly TRBD1 on 5 matching bases. Germline-derived CDR1 and CDR2 are MDHEN and SYDVKM. There are 15 residues in the CDR3. V lost 7 bases to trimming and J lost 2 bases, with 17 bases between them. This CDR3 reads CASTLPGGSNYGYTF. The DNA of the CDR3 is TGTGCCAGCACTCTCCCCGGGGGGTCCAACTATGGCTACACCTTC.

J is TRBJ2-7 and V is TRBV27; the D gene is possibly TRBD1 (7 bases). With 8 bases removed from V and 2 bases from J, the gap between germline ends came to 16 bases. The CDR3 sequence is 14 residues long. Looked up from germline, CDR1 is MNHEY and CDR2 is SMNVEV (reference sequence). The CDR3 sequence: CASSGGTEAYEQYF. The CDR3 DNA reads as TGTGCCAGCTCAGGGGGGACAGAGGCCTACGAGCAGTACTTC.

The chain combines TRBV27 with TRBJ1-2, with 9 nucleotides matching TRBD1. After removal of 8 bases from V and 7 bases from J, the junction contained 11 bases not matched to a gene. Germline assignment: CDR1 MNHEY and CDR2 SMNVEV (reference sequence). The CDR3 consists of 14 residues. CDR3 sequence: CASCYGQGRSGYTF. In DNA form, the CDR3 reads TGTGCCAGCTGCTATGGACAGGGGAGGAGTGGCTACACCTTC.

This chain joins TRBV7-3 and TRBJ2-3, with 7 positions matching TRBD2. The J segment lost 0 bases and the V segment lost 5 bases, leaving 5 bases of the junction unmatched. The CDR3 consists of 15 residues. Germline V gives CDR1 SGHTA, CDR2 FQGTGA. CDR3 in amino acids: CASSPLGGSTDTQYF. CDR3 DNA sequence: TGTGCCAGCAGCCCCCTCGGGGGGAGCACAGATACGCAGTATTTT.

The chain combines TRBV27 with TRBJ2-7; no clear D. Germline CDR1 and CDR2: MNHEY and SMNVEV (reference sequence). The CDR3 runs to 16 residues. Trimming removed 0 bases from V and 4 bases from J, with 16 bases in between. As DNA, the CDR3 is TGTGCCAGCAGTTTATCCCCCAGCCACTCGCGTTACGAGCAGTACTTC. Amino acids: CASSLSPSHSRYEQYF.

The gene calls are TRBV7-2 and TRBJ2-7, with D perhaps matching TRBD2 (6 bases). Germline V gene lookup returns CDR1 SGHTA and CDR2 FQGNSA. Trimming cost V 3 bases and J 5 bases, with 17 bases left between them. The CDR3 loop spans 15 amino acids. CDR3 nucleotide sequence: TGTGCCAGCAGCTTCCTGGACTACTCTCGCCACGAGCAGTACTTC. This translates into CASSFLDYSRHEQYF.

The chain uses TRBV2 and TRBJ2-2, with a weak D call TRBD2 (5 bases). The V and J ends lost 1 base and 7 bases respectively, with 10 bases between them. In germline, CDR1 is SNHLY, CDR2 FYNNEI. The CDR3 has 14 amino acids. The CDR3, as DNA: TGTGCCAGCAGTGAAGTGCGGGCCTACGGGGAGCTGTTTTTT. It specifies CASSEVRAYGELFF. The whole variable domain, filled in from reference TRBV2 and TRBJ2-2, reads EPEVTQTPSHQVTQMGQEVILRCVPISNHLYFYWYRQILGQKVEFLVSFYNNEISEKSEIFDDQFSVERPDGSNFTLKIRSTKLEDSAMYFCASSEVRAYGELFFGEGSRLTVL.

This chain joins TRBV6-5 and TRBJ1-5, with 8 nucleotides matching TRBD1. Germline trimming cut 0 bases from V and 6 bases from J; bases unmatched to any gene: 1. Germline V CDR1 and CDR2: MNHEY, SVGAGI. CDR3 length: 14 residues. This chain's CDR3 is CASSYSTGVQPQHF. The CDR3 bases are TGTGCCAGCAGTTACTCGACAGGGGTTCAGCCCCAGCATTTT.